This T cell receptor (beta chain) was recovered during a study of naive and memory T cell subsets. The CDR3 is 14 residues long. Trimming took 2 bases from V and 4 from J; bases not matched to a gene: 4. The SP2 primer and nested alpha and beta constant region primers amplified ligated cDNA in four rounds. TCRdb redid the calling of the 5' RACE reads with MiXCR, one entry per CDR3 protein. The sample contains more than 50,000 distinct CDR3 sequences, approximately 6.6% of which appear only once. TCR cDNA received a 3' ligated oligonucleotide that carried a UMI. This clonotype has a handful of counts. This receptor was identified in a male donor in good health. This chain joins TRBV12-3 or TRBV12-4 and TRBJ1-1; TRBD1 aligns across 7 bases. The CDR3 sequence is CASSLLPGGTEAFF. CDR3 DNA sequence: TGTGCCAGCAGTTTATTGCCAGGGGGCACTGAAGCTTTCTTT.